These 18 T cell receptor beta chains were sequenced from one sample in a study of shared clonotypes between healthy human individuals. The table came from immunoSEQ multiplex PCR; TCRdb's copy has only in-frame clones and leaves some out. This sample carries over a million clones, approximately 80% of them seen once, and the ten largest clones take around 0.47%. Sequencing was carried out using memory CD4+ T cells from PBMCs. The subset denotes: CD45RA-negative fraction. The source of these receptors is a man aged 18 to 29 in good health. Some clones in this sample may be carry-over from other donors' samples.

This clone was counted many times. The CDR3, as DNA: TGTGCCAGCAGCTTAGAACAGGGACGGACAGACAATGAGCAGTTCTTC. Its protein is CASSLEQGRTDNEQFF. The chain is built from TRBV7-3 and TRBJ2-1; weak D call: TRBD1 (6 bases). The CDR3 is 16 residues long. Germline lookup yields CDR1 SGHTA and CDR2 FQGTGA. The germline V and J ends were trimmed by 2 bases and 5 bases, with 16 bases remaining between them.

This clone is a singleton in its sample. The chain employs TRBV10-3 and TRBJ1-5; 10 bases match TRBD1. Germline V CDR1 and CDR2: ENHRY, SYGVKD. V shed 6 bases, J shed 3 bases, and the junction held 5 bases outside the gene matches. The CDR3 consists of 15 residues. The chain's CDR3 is CAISRDRGNNQPQHF. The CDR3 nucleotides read TGTGCCATCAGCCGGGACAGGGGTAACAATCAGCCCCAGCATTTT.

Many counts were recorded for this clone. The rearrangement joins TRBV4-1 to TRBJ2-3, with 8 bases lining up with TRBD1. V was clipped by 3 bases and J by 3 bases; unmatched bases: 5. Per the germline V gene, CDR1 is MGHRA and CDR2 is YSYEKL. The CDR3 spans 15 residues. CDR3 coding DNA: TGCGCCAGCAGCCAGAAATGGACAGGGACAGATACGCAGTATTTT. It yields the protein CASSQKWTGTDTQYF.

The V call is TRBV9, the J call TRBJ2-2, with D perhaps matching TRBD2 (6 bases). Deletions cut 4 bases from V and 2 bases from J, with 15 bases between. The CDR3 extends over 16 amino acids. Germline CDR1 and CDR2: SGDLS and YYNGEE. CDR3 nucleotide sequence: TGTGCCAGCAGCCCCCCGGCGGGGACTAACACCGGGGAGCTGTTTTTT. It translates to CASSPPAGTNTGELFF.

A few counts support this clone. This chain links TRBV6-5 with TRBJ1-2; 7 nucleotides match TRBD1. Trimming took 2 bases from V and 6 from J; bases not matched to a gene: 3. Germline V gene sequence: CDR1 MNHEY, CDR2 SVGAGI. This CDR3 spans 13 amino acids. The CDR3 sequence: CASSYTGADGYTF. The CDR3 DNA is TGTGCCAGCAGTTACACAGGGGCCGATGGCTACACCTTC.

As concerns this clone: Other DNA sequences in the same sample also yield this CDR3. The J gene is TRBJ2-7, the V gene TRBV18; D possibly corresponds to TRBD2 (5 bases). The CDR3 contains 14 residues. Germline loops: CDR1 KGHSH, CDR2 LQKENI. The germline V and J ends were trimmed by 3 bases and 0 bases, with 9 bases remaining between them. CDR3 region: CASSPLGSSYEQYF. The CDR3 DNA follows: TGTGCCAGCTCACCCCTAGGGAGCTCCTACGAGCAGTACTTC. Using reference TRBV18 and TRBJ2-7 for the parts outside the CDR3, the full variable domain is NAGVMQNPRHLVRRRGQEARLRCSPMKGHSHVYWYRQLPEEGLKFMVYLQKENIIDESGMPKERFSAEFPKEGPSILRIQQVVRGDSAAYFCASSPLGSSYEQYFGPGTRLTVT.

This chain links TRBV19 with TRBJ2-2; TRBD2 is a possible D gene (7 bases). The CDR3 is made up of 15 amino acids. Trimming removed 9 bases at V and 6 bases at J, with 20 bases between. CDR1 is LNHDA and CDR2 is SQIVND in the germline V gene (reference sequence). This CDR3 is CASRPGGGRAGELFF. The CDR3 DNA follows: TGTGCCAGCCGCCCGGGGGGCGGGAGAGCCGGGGAGCTGTTTTTT. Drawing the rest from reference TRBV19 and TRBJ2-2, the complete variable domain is DGGITQSPKYLFRKEGQNVTLSCEQNLNHDAMYWYRQDPGQGLRLIYYSQIVNDFQKGDIAEGYSVSREKKESFPLTVTSAQKNPTAFYLCASRPGGGRAGELFFGEGSRLTVL.

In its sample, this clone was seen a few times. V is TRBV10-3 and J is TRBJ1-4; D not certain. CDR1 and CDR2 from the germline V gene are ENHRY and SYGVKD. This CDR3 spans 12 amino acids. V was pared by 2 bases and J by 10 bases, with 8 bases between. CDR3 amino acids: CAISEEVGKLFF. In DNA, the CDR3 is TGTGCCATCAGTGAGGAGGTTGGAAAACTGTTTTTT.

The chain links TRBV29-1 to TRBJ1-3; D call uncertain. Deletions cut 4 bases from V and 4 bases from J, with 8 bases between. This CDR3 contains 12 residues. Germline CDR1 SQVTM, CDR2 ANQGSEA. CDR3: CSVGFSGNTIYF. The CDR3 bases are TGCAGCGTTGGTTTCTCCGGAAACACCATATATTTT.

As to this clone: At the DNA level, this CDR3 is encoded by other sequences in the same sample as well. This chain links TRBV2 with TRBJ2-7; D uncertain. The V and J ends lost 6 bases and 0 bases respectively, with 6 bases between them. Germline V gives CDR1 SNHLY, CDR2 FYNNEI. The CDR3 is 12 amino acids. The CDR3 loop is CASSGGSYEQYF. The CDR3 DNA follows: TGTGCCAGCAGCGGCGGCTCCTACGAGCAGTACTTC. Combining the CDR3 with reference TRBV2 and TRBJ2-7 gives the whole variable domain EPEVTQTPSHQVTQMGQEVILRCVPISNHLYFYWYRQILGQKVEFLVSFYNNEISEKSEIFDDQFSVERPDGSNFTLKIRSTKLEDSAMYFCASSGGSYEQYFGPGTRLTVT.

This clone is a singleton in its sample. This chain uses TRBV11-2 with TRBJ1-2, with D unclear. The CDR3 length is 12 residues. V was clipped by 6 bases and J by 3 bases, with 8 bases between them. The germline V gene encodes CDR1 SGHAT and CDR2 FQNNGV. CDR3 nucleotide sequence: TGTGCCAGCAGTCAAGAAGACTATGGCTACACCTTC. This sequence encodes CASSQEDYGYTF.

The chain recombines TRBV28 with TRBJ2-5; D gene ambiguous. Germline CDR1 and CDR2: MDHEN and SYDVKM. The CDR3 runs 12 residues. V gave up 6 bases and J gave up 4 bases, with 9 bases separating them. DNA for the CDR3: TGTGCCAGCAGCCCCCATGCAGAGACCCAGTACTTC. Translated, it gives CASSPHAETQYF.

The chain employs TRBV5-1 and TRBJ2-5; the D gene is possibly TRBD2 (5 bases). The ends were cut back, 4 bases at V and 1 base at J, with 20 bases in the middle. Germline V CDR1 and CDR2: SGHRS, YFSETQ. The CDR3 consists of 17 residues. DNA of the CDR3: TGCGCCAGCAGCCTAAGGCGGGCCGAAGCGCTCCAAGAGACCCAGTACTTC. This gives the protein CASSLRRAEALQETQYF.

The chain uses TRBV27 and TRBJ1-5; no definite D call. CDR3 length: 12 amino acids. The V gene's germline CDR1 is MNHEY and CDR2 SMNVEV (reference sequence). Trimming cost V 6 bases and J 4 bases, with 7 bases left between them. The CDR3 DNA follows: TGTGCCAGCAGGGCCGGTAATCAGCCCCAGCATTTT. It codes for CASRAGNQPQHF.

CDR3 in amino acids: CASSLAWDSNEKLFF. CDR3 sequence (DNA): TGCGCCAGCAGCTTGGCCTGGGACAGCAATGAAAAACTGTTTTTT. This chain links TRBV5-1 with TRBJ1-4; 7 nucleotides agree with TRBD1. The germline gives CDR1 SGHRS, CDR2 YFSETQ. With 0 bases clipped from V and 5 bases from J, the junction kept 4 bases outside the gene matches. CDR3 length equals 15 residues.

In DNA form, the CDR3 reads TGTGCCAGCACGGAAAAGAACAATGAGCAGTTCTTC. This translates into CASTEKNNEQFF. The rearrangement links TRBV28 to TRBJ2-1; D unclear. The CDR3 totals 12 residues. V dropped 7 bases and J dropped 5 bases, with 9 bases sitting between them. The germline V gene encodes CDR1 MDHEN and CDR2 SYDVKM.

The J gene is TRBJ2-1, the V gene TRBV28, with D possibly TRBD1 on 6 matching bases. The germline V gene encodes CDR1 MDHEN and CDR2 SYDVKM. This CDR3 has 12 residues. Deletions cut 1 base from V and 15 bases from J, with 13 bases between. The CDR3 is CASSLSQGKGFF. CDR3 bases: TGTGCCAGCAGTTTATCGCAGGGGAAGGGGTTCTTC.

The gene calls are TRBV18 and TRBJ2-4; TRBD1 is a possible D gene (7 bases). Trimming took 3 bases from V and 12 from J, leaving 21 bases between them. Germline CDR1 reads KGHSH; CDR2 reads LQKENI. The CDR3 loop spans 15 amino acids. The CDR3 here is CASSPTRQAGGGQYF. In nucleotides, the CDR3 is TGTGCCAGCTCACCGACACGGCAGGCAGGGGGAGGTCAGTACTTC.